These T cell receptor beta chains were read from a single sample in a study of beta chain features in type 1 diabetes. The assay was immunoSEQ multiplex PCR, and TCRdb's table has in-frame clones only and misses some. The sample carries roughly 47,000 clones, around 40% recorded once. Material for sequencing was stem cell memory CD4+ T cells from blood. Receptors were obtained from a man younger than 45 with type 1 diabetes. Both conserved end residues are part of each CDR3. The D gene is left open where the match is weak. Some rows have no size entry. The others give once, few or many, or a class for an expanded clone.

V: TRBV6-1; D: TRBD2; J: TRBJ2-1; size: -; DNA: TGTGCCAGCAGAGAAGGGCTAGCGGGAGGGTATGAGCAGTTCTTC; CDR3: CASREGLAGGYEQFF
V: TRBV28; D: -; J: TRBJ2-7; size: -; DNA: TGTGCCAGCAGCAGACCGGTCACAGGTGCTTGGTACGAGCAGTACTTC; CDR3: CASSRPVTGAWYEQYF
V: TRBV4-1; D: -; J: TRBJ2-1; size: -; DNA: TGCGCCAGCAGCCAAGGTCGCGGGAACGACAATGAGCAGTTCTTC; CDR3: CASSQGRGNDNEQFF
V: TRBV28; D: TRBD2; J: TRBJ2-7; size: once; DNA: TGTGCCAGCAGGCCGGGAGGTCTCTCCTACGAGCAGTACTTC; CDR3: CASRPGGLSYEQYF
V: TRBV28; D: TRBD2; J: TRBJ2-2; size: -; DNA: TGTGCCAGCAGTCTAGCGGGAGGGCCTGTCACCGGGGAGCTGTTTTTT; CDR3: CASSLAGGPVTGELFF
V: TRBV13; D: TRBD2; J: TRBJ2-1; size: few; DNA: TGTGCCAGCAGCTTAGTAGCGGGACCAACTCAGTTCTTC; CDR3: CASSLVAGPTQFF
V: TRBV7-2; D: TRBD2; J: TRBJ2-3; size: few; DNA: TGTGCCAGCAGACTGGGGACTAGCAGACCCACAGATACGCAGTATTTT; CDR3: CASRLGTSRPTDTQYF
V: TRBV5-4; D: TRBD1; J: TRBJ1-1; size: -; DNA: TGTGCCAGCAGCTCCACAGGGGCCCTCGGAGCTTTCTTT; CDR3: CASSSTGALGAFF
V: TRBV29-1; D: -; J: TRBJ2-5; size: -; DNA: TGCAGCGCTGGTACTACATTGGTTCGAGAGACCCAGTACTTC; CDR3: CSAGTTLVRETQYF
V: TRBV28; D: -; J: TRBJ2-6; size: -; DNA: TGTGCCACCCAGTTACCCGGGGCCAACGTCCTGACTTTC; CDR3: CATQLPGANVLTF
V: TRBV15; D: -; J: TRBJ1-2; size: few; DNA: TGTGCCACCAGTGAAGCGGTTAACTATGGCTACACCTTC; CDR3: CATSEAVNYGYTF
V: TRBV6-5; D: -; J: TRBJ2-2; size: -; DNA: TGTGCCAGCAGGAGAACAGGGAACACCGGGGAGCTGTTTTTT; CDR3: CASRRTGNTGELFF
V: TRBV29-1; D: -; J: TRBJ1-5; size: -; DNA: TGCAGCGTCGCCCGGCTGTTCGGCAGTAGCAATCAGCCCCAACATTTT; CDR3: CSVARLFGSSNQPQHF
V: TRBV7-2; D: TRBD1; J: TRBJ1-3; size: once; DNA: TGTGCCAGCAGCTTAGCGGCGTCATGGGGACAGGGCCGAAACACCATATATTTT; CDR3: CASSLAASWGQGRNTIYF
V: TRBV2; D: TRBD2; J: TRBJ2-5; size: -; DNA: TGTGCCAGCACCCATCCCCAGGGGACTAGCGGGAGAGAGACCCAGTACTTC; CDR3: CASTHPQGTSGRETQYF
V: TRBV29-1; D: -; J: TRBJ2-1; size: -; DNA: TGCAGCGTTAAGGGGTATGAGCAGTTCTTC; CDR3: CSVKGYEQFF
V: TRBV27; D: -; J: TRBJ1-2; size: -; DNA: TGTGCCAGCAGTCGTTTCATGGAGGGCAACTATGGCTACACCTTC; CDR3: CASSRFMEGNYGYTF
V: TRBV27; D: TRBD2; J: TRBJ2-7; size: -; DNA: TGTGCCAGCAGTTTCGCCTCCGGGACTAGCGGGCACCCGCAGTACTTC; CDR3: CASSFASGTSGHPQYF
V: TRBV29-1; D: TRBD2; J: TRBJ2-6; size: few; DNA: TGCAGCGTTGAATTGGTAGCGGGCAGCTCTGGGGCCAACGTCCTGACTTTC; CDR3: CSVELVAGSSGANVLTF
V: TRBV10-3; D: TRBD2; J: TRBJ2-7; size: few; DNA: TGTGCCATCACGAACGGGACTACTGGATACGAGCAGTACTTC; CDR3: CAITNGTTGYEQYF
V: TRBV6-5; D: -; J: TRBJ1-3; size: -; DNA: TGTGCCAGCAGTTACATGAGCTCTGGAAACACCATATATTTT; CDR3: CASSYMSSGNTIYF
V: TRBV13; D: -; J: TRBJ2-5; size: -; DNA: TGTGCCAGCAGCCCGAGACGGGGGACCCAGTACTTC; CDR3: CASSPRRGTQYF
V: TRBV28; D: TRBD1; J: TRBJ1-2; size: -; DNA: TGTGCCAGCAGTTCCGGGACAGCCTTAGGGACCGGCTACACCTTC; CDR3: CASSSGTALGTGYTF
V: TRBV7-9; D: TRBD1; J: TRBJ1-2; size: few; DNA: TGTGCCAGCAGCAGCGAGGACAGGGGAGGCTATGGCTACACCTTC; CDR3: CASSSEDRGGYGYTF
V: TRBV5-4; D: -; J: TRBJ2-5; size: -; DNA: TGTGCCAGCAGCTTTTCGGAGACCCAGTACTTC; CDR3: CASSFSETQYF
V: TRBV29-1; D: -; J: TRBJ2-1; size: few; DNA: TGCAGCGTTGAAGGAGGGCTGAGCTACAATGAGCAGTTCTTC; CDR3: CSVEGGLSYNEQFF
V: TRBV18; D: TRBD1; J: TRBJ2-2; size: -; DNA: TGTGCCAGCTCGCGAAACACCGGGACAGGGGCCCTTGCGAACACCGGGGAGCTGTTTTTT; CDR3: CASSRNTGTGALANTGELFF
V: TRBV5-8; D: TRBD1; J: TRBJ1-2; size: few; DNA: TGTGCCAGCAGCTCCTACTGGACAGGGGGCCTTGGCTACACCTTC; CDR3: CASSSYWTGGLGYTF
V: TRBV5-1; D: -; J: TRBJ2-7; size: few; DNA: TGCGCCAGCAGCTTGCGAGGCTCCGAGCAGTACTTC; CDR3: CASSLRGSEQYF
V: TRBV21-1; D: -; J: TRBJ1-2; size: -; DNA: TGTGCCAGCAGCTCAAACTCCAAAAAGGGTAGGACAGGGGGTGGCTACACCTTC; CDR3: CASSSNSKKGRTGGGYTF